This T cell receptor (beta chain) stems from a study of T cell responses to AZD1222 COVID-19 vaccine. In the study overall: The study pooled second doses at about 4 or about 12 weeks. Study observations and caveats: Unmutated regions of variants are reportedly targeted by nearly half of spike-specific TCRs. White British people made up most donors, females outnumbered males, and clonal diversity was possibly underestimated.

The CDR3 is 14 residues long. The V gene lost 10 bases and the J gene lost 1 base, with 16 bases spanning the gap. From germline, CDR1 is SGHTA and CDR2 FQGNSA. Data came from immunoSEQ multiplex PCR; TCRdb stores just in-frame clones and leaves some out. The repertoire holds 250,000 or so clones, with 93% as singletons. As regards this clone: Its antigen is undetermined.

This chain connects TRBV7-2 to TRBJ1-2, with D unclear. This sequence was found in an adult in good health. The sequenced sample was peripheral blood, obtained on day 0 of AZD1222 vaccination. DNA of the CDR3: TGTGCCACCTCAGTTGGAGGCCTTAACTATGGCTACACCTTC. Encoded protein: CATSVGGLNYGYTF. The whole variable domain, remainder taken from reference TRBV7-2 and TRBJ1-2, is GAGVSQSPSNKVTEKGKDVELRCDPISGHTALYWYRQSLGQGLEFLIYFQGNSAPDKSGLPSDRFSAERTGGSVSTLTIQRTQQEDSAVYLCATSVGGLNYGYTFGSGTRLTVV.